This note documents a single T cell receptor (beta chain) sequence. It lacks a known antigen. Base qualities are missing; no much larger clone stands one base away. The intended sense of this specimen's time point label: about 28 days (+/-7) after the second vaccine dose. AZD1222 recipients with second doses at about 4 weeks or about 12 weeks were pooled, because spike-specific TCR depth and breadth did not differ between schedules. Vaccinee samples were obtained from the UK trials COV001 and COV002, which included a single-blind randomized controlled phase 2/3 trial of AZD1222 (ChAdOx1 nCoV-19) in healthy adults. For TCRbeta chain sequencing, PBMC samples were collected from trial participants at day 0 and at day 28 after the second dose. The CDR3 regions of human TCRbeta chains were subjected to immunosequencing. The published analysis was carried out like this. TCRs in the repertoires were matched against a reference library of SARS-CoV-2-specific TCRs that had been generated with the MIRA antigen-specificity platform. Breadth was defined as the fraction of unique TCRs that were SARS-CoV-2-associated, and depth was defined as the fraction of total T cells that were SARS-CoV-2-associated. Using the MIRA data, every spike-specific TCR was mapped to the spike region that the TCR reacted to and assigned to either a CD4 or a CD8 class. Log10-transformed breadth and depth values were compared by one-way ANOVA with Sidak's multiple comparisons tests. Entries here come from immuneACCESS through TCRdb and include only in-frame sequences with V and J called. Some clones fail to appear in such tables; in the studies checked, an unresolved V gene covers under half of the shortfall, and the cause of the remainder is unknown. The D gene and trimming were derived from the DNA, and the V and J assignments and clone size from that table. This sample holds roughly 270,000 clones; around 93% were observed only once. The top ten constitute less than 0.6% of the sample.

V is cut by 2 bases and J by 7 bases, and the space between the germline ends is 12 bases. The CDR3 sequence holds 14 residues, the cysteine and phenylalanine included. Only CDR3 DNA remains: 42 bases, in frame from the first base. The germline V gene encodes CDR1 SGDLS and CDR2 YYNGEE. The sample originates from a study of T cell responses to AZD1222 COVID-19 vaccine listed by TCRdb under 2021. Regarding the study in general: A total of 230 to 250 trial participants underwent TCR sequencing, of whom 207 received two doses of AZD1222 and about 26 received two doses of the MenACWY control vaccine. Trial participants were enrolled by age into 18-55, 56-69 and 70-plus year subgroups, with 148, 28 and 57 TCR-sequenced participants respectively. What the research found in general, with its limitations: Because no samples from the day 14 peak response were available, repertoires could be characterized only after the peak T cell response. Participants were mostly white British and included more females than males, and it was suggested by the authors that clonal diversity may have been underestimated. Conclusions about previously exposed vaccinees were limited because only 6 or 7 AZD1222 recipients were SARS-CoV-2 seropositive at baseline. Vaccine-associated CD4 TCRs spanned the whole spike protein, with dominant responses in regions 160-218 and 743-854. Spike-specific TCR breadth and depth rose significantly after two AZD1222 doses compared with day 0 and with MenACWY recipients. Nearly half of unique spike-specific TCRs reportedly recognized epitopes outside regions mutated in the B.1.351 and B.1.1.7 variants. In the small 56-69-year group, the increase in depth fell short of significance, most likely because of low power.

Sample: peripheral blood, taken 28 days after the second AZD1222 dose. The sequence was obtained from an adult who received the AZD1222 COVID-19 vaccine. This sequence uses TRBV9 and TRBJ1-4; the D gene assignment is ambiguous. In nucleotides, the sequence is TGTGCCAGCAGCGTCGGGAGTCCGGGTGAAAAACTGTTTTTT. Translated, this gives CASSVGSPGEKLFF.